The 19 T cell receptor beta chains listed next were all sequenced from one sample in a study of circulating tumor DNA in untreated peripheral T-cell lymphoma. Produced via immunoSEQ multiplex PCR; TCRdb's table is partial and in-frame only. Altogether 2,600 or so clones are present, around 80% being singletons, with the ten largest covering around 33%. Sequencing used tumor tissue. These receptors were obtained from a human donor with peripheral T-cell lymphoma.

The rearrangement links TRBV15 to TRBJ2-2; perhaps D is TRBD1 or TRBD2 (6 bases each). This CDR3 region has 14 residues. Trimming took off 3 bases at V and 6 bases at J, with 11 bases between the two ends. From germline, CDR1 is LNHNV and CDR2 YYDKDF (reference sequence). The CDR3 loop is CATSSRGLSGELFF. DNA for the CDR3: TGTGCCACCAGCAGCCGGGGGCTTTCCGGGGAGCTGTTTTTT.

This chain connects TRBV28 to TRBJ1-5; 7 bases are a match to TRBD1. CDR1 and CDR2 (germline): MDHEN, SYDVKM. After removal of 6 bases from V and 11 bases from J, the junction contained 13 bases not matched to a gene. CDR3 size: 14 residues. This chain's CDR3 is CASRPTGSTVAQHF. For the CDR3, the DNA is TGTGCCAGCAGACCGACAGGGTCTACGGTAGCCCAGCATTTT.

The V and J genes are TRBV30 and TRBJ1-5; 8 bases line up with TRBD1. This CDR3 spans 15 amino acids. CDR1 and CDR2 (germline): GTSNPN, SVGIG (reference sequence). J was trimmed by 8 bases and V by 3 bases; bases with no gene match: 12. CDR3 residues: CAWSAGQGGSEPQHF. The CDR3 region has the DNA TGTGCCTGGAGCGCAGGACAGGGCGGTTCGGAGCCCCAGCATTTT.

The chain has TRBV14 and TRBJ2-7; D may be TRBD2 (6 bases). The CDR3 extends over 13 amino acids. V was shortened by 6 bases and J by 0 bases, with 9 bases between the two germline ends. CDR1 is SGHDN and CDR2 is FVKESK in the germline V gene. CDR3 sequence reads: CASSSGSSYEQYF. The CDR3 nucleotides are TGTGCCAGCAGTTCCGGGAGCTCCTACGAGCAGTACTTC.

This rearrangement joins TRBV5-1 to TRBJ2-3; D unclear. Between the trimmed V and J ends, which lost 1 base and 0 bases, there was a span of 21 bases. The length of the CDR3 is 19 residues. Germline-derived CDR1 and CDR2 are SGHRS and YFSETQ. DNA of the CDR3: TGCGCCAGCAGCTTGCTAGTTTCCCTAGGACCCACTAGCACAGATACGCAGTATTTT. Protein: CASSLLVSLGPTSTDTQYF.

The chain links TRBV5-5 to TRBJ2-1; TRBD2 matches at 10 bases. Trimming cost V 1 base and J 6 bases; bases outside gene matches: 13. Germline V lookup: CDR1 SGHKS, CDR2 YYEKEE (reference sequence). The CDR3 runs 18 residues. The DNA of the CDR3 is TGTGCCAGCAGCTTGCGTGGGCTAGCGGGAGCTCGGCGCAATGAGCAGTTCTTC. This translates into CASSLRGLAGARRNEQFF. Full variable domain (remainder filled in from reference TRBV5-5 and TRBJ2-1): DAGVTQSPTHLIKTRGQQVTLRCSPISGHKSVSWYQQVLGQGPQFIFQYYEKEERGRGNFPDRFSARQFPNYSSELNVNALLLGDSALYLCASSLRGLAGARRNEQFFGPGTRLTVL.

The V gene is TRBV11-3, the J gene TRBJ2-7; TRBD2 matches at 8 bases. CDR3 length: 15 residues. V shed 4 bases, J shed 2 bases, and the junction held 7 bases outside the gene matches. Germline assignment: CDR1 SGHNT and CDR2 YENEEA. This CDR3 is CASSSLRGRTYEQYF. CDR3 DNA: TGTGCCAGCAGCTCCCTTCGCGGGAGGACCTACGAGCAGTACTTC.

The table lists this clone with a count of one. The chain links TRBV6-7 to TRBJ1-1; maybe TRBD1 (5 bases). Being an ORF, TRBV6-7 has a function that is uncertain. This CDR3 has 14 residues. Trimming took off 5 bases at V and 4 bases at J, with 14 bases between the two ends. The CDR3 loop reads CASSEQLRGTEAFF. In DNA form, the CDR3 reads TGTGCCAGCAGTGAACAACTTAGGGGCACTGAAGCTTTCTTT.

The V and J genes are TRBV28 and TRBJ1-1, with 7 bases lining up with TRBD1. The V and J ends lost 10 bases and 4 bases, in that order; junction bases with no gene match: 21. This CDR3 is 17 amino acids long. The germline gives CDR1 MDHEN, CDR2 SYDVKM. CDR3 in amino acids: CATRTGAATGSVTEAFF. The CDR3 DNA sequence: TGTGCCACCAGAACCGGGGCGGCGACAGGGTCGGTCACTGAAGCTTTCTTT.

DNA for the CDR3: TGTGCCAGCAGTCAAGCCGCAGGGGCGTATCAGCCCCAGCATTTT. Residues: CASSQAAGAYQPQHF. The chain links TRBV6-8 to TRBJ1-5; D is perhaps TRBD1 (6 bases). The germline CDR1 and CDR2 sequences are MNHGY and SAAAGT. The CDR3 runs to 15 residues. Trimming took 5 bases from V and 5 from J, leaving 16 bases between them.

The chain has TRBV5-1 and TRBJ2-3; 13 nucleotides line up with TRBD2. Trimming at V came to 4 bases and at J to 3 bases, leaving 5 bases not matched to a gene. The CDR3 extends over 16 amino acids. Germline V lookup: CDR1 SGHRS, CDR2 YFSETQ. The CDR3 DNA sequence: TGCGCCAGCAGCGTAGGGACTAGCGGGACGACAGATACGCAGTATTTT. Its translation is CASSVGTSGTTDTQYF.

This chain links TRBV14 with TRBJ1-1; D ambiguous. Germline values: CDR1 SGHDN, CDR2 FVKESK. The V end lost 1 base, the J end lost 0 bases, and 6 bases lay between the germline ends. This CDR3 spans 14 amino acids. The chain's CDR3 is CASSQAGMNTEAFF. In nucleotides, the CDR3 is TGTGCCAGCAGCCAAGCGGGGATGAACACTGAAGCTTTCTTT.

This clone appeared a single time. The gene calls are TRBV10-2 and TRBJ2-2; 8 nucleotides align to TRBD1. Trimming removed 3 bases from V and 15 bases from J; junction bases left unmatched: 9. Germline CDR1 WSHSY, CDR2 SAAADI. CDR3 length: 13 residues. The chain's CDR3 is CASSEGLDRVVFF. CDR3 DNA sequence: TGCGCCAGCAGTGAAGGTTTGGACAGGGTGGTGTTTTTT.

The V call is TRBV10-2, the J call TRBJ2-3, with a weak D call TRBD2 (6 bases). The germline V and J ends were trimmed by 0 bases and 6 bases, with 19 bases remaining between them. CDR3 size: 17 residues. CDR1 is WSHSY, CDR2 SAAADI, per germline. CDR3 region: CASSESRWPGVRDTQYF. CDR3 sequence (DNA): TGCGCCAGCAGTGAGTCGCGTTGGCCGGGAGTGAGGGATACGCAGTATTTT.

The V gene is TRBV11-3, the J gene TRBJ1-1; tentative D call: TRBD1 (5 bases). The CDR3 runs to 14 residues. V was trimmed by 4 bases and J by 2 bases, leaving 11 bases between them. Germline assignment: CDR1 SGHNT and CDR2 YENEEA. The CDR3 region has the DNA TGTGCCAGCAGCTCCGTCGGGGCAAACACTGAAGCTTTCTTT. Translating gives CASSSVGANTEAFF.

The rearrangement uses TRBV6-8 and TRBJ2-7; 7 nucleotides align to TRBD2. The CDR3 has 17 amino acids. Germline lookup yields CDR1 MNHGY and CDR2 SAAAGT. Trimming at V came to 5 bases and at J to 3 bases, leaving 16 bases not matched to a gene. The CDR3 DNA follows: TGTGCCAGCAGTGCTCCCTTGGGGGGGGAAATGATCTACGAGCAGTACTTC. This sequence encodes CASSAPLGGEMIYEQYF.

The genes are TRBV6-7 and TRBJ2-3, with 14 bases matching TRBD2. TRBV6-7 counts as an open reading frame of uncertain function. CDR3 length: 15 residues. V shed 6 bases and J 5 bases; nucleotides not matched to a gene: 4. CDR3 region: CASSLGLAGGDTQYF. DNA of the CDR3: TGTGCCAGCAGCCTTGGACTAGCGGGAGGAGATACGCAGTATTTT.

This chain uses TRBV6-8 with TRBJ2-7, with 8 bases matching TRBD1. Per the germline V gene, CDR1 is MNHGY and CDR2 is SAAAGT. There are 13 residues in the CDR3. V was clipped by 6 bases and J by 1 base; unmatched bases: 2. DNA for the CDR3: TGTGCCAGCAGCCGGGACAGGTCCTACGAGCAGTACTTC. This gives the protein CASSRDRSYEQYF.

The rearrangement uses TRBV1 and TRBJ2-3. TRBV1 is a pseudogene segment. The CDR3 extends over 15 amino acids. The DNA for the CDR3 is TGCGCCAGCAGCCAAGACTTGGATTTCACAGATACGCAGTATTTT. Translation gives CASSQDLDFTDTQYF.